Given below is one TCR beta chain in context. What it binds is unknown. This sample is part of a study of T cell responses to AZD1222 COVID-19 vaccine. Whole-study results and caveats: Epitopes outside B.1.351 and B.1.1.7 mutated regions reportedly drew nearly half of spike TCRs.

TCRdb's table, derived via immunoSEQ multiplex PCR, lists solely in-frame clones and lacks some. The data contain fewer than 100,000 clones, about 88% of them seen just once; the ten biggest clones take up 15% to 20%. Trimming stripped 2 bases from V and 2 bases from J, with 9 bases between. This CDR3 spans 14 amino acids. Germline lookup yields CDR1 KGHSH and CDR2 LQKENI. The sample consisted of peripheral blood, taken on day 0 of AZD1222 vaccination. The chain is built from TRBV18 and TRBJ1-1; possibly TRBD1 for D (6 bases). The sequence came from an adult in good health. The CDR3 DNA reads TGTGCCAGCTCACCATTGGACAGCAACACTGAAGCTTTCTTT. This encodes CASSPLDSNTEAFF.